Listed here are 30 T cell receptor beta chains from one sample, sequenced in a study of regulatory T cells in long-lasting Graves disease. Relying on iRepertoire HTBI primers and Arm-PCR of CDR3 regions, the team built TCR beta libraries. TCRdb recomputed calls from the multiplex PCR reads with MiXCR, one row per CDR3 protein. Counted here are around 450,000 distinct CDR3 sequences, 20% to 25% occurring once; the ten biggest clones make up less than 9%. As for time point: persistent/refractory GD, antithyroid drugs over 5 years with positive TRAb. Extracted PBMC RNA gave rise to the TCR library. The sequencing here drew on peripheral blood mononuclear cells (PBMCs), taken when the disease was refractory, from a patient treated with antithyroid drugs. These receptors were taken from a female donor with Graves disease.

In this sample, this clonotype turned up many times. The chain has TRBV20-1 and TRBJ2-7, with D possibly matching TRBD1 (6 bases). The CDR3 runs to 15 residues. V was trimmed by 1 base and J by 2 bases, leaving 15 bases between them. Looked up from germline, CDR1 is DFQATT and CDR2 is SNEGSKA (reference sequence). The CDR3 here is CSARVTGSGPYEQYF. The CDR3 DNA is TGCAGTGCTAGAGTAACAGGGAGCGGTCCCTACGAGCAGTACTTC.

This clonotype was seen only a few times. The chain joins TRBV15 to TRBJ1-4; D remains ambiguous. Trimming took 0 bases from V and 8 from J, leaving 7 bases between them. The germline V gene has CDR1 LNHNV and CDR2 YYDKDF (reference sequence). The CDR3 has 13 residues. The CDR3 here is CATSRDLGEKLFF. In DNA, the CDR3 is TGTGCCACCAGCAGAGATCTAGGGGAAAAACTGTTTTTT.

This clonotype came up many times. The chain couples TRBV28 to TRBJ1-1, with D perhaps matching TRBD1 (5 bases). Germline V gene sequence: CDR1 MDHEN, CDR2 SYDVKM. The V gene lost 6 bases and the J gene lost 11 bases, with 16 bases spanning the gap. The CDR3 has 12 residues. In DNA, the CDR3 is TGTGCCAGCAGATCAGGGCAGTTGGGGGCTTTCTTT. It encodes CASRSGQLGAFF.

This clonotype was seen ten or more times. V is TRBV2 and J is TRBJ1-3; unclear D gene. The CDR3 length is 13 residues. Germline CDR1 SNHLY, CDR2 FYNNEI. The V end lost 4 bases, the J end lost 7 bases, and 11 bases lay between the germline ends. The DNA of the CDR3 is TGTGCCAGCAGTGTTAATGGCGGGAACACCATATATTTT. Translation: CASSVNGGNTIYF.

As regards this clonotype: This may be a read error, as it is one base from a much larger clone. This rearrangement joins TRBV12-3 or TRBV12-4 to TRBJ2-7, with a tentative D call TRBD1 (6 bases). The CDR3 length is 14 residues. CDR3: CASSTRTEAYEQCF. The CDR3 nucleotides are TGTGCCAGCAGCACTCGGACAGAAGCCTACGAGCAGTGCTTC.

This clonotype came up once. The CDR3 reads CASSLVNQGQDYGYTF. DNA of the CDR3: TGTGCCAGCAGCCTCGTTAACCAGGGTCAGGACTATGGCTACACCTTC. The chain links TRBV5-4 to TRBJ1-2; tentatively, D is TRBD1 (5 bases). The germline gives CDR1 SGHNT, CDR2 YYREEE (reference sequence). The CDR3 has 16 residues. Trimming took 4 bases from V and 3 from J, leaving 19 bases between them.

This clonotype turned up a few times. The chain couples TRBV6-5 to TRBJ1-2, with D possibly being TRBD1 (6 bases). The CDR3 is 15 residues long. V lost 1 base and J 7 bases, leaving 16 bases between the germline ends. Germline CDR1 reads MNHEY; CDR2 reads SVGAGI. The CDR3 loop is CASSYFGGGAGGYTF. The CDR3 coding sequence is TGTGCCAGCAGTTACTTCGGGGGGGGCGCAGGTGGCTACACCTTC.

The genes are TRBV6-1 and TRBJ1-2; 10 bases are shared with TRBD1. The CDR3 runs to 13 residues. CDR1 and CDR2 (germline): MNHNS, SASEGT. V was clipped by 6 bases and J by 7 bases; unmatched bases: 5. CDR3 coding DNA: TGTGCCAGCAGCCGCCGGGACAGGGGTGGCTACACCTTC. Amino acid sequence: CASSRRDRGGYTF.

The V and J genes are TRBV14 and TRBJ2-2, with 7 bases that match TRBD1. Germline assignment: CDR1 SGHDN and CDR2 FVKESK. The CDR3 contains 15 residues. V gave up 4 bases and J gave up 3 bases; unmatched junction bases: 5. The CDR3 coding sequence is TGTGCCAGCAGCCCGGGACAGACTTACACCGGGGAGCTGTTTTTT. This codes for CASSPGQTYTGELFF.

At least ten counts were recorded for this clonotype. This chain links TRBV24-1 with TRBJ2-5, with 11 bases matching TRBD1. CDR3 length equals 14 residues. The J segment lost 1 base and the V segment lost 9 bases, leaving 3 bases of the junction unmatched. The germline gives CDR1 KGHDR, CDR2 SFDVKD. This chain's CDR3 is CATGQGAAQETQYF. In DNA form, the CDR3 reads TGTGCCACCGGACAGGGGGCGGCCCAAGAGACCCAGTACTTC.

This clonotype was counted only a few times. CDR3 coding DNA: TGTGCCAGTCGGAGGGCGGGGGCCAACGTCCTGACTTTC. Encoded protein: CASRRAGANVLTF. The chain links TRBV19 to TRBJ2-6; D is perhaps TRBD2 (6 bases). The CDR3 length is 13 residues. Germline V lookup: CDR1 LNHDA, CDR2 SQIVND (reference sequence). V gave up 8 bases and J gave up 4 bases, with 9 bases separating them.

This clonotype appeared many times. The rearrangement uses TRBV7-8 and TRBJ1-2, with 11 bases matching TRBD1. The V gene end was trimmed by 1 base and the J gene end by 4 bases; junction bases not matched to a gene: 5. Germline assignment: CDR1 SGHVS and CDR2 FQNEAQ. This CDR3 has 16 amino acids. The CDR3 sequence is CASSLGDRGNAYGYTF. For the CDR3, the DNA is TGTGCCAGCAGCTTAGGGGACAGGGGGAACGCCTATGGCTACACCTTC.

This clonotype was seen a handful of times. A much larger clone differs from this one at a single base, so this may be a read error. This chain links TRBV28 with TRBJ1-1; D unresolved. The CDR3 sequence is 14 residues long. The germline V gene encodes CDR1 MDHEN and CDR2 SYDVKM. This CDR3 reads CAGSPFKEATEAFF. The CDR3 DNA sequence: TGTGCCGGCAGTCCCTTTAAGGAGGCCACTGAAGCTTTCTTT.

In nucleotides, the CDR3 is TGTGCCATCAGTGGGGCGGGAGGGCCAGACGAGCAGTACTTC. It encodes CAISGAGGPDEQYF. This chain connects TRBV10-3 to TRBJ2-7; 9 positions agree with TRBD2. CDR3 length: 14 amino acids. The V gene's germline CDR1 is ENHRY and CDR2 SYGVKD. V dropped 4 bases and J dropped 5; count of bases not matched to a gene: 6.

The CDR3 region has the DNA TGTGCCAGCAGCCAAGATATCGTCAGGGCCTACGAGCAGTACTTC. Translation gives CASSQDIVRAYEQYF. The J gene is TRBJ2-7, the V gene TRBV3-1; possible D gene TRBD1, 5 bases. The germline V gene encodes CDR1 LGHDT and CDR2 YNNKEL (reference sequence). There are 15 residues in the CDR3. The germline V and J ends were trimmed by 0 bases and 2 bases, with 11 bases remaining between them.

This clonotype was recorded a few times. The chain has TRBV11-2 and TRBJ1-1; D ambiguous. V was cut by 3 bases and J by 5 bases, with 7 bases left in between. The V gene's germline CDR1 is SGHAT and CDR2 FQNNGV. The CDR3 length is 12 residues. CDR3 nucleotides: TGTGCCAGCAGCTTTGATTTAACTGAAGCTTTCTTT. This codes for CASSFDLTEAFF.

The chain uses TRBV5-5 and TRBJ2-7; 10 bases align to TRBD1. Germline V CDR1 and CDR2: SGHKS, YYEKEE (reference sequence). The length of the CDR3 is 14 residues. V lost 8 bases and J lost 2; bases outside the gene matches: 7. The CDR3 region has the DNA TGTGCCAGTGACCCCGGACAGGGGGCCTACGAGCAGTACTTC. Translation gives CASDPGQGAYEQYF.

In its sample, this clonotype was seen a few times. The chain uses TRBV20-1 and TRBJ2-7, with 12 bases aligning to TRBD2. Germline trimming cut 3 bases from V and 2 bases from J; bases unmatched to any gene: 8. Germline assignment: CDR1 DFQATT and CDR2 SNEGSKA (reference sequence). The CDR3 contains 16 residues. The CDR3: CSASGLAGGNPYEQYF. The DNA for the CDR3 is TGCAGTGCTAGCGGGCTAGCGGGAGGGAACCCCTACGAGCAGTACTTC.

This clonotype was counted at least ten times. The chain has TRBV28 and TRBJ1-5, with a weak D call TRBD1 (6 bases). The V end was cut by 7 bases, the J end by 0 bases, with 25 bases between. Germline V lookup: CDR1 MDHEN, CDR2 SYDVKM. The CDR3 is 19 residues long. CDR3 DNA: TGTGCCAGCACCCAAGGGAAGGGGGGATGGACATATAGCAATCAGCCCCAGCATTTT. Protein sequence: CASTQGKGGWTYSNQPQHF.

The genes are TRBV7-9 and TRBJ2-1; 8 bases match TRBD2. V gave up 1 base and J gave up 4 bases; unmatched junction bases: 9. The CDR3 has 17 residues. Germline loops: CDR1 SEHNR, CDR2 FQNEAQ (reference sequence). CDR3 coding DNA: TGTGCCAGCAGCTTAGACGTAGCGGGACGGCATTACAATGAGCAGTTCTTC. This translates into CASSLDVAGRHYNEQFF. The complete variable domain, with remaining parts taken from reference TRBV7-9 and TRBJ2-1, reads DTGVSQNPRHKITKRGQNVTFRCDPISEHNRLYWYRQTLGQGPEFLTYFQNEAQLEKSRLLSDRFSAERPKGSFSTLEIQRTEQGDSAMYLCASSLDVAGRHYNEQFFGPGTRLTVL.

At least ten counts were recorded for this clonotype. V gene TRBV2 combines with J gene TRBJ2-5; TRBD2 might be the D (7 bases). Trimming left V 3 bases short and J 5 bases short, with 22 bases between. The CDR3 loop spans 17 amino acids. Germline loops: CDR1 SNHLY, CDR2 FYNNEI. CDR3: CASSDSRGPKDRETQYF. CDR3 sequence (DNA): TGTGCCAGCAGTGACTCGCGGGGGCCAAAAGACAGGGAGACCCAGTACTTC.

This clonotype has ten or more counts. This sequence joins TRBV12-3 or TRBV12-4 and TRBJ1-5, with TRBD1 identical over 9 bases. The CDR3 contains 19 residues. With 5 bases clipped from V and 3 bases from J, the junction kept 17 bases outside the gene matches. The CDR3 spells CASSRDREPGSRVNQPQHF. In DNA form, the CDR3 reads TGTGCCAGCAGTAGGGACAGGGAGCCTGGGTCTCGGGTCAATCAGCCCCAGCATTTT.

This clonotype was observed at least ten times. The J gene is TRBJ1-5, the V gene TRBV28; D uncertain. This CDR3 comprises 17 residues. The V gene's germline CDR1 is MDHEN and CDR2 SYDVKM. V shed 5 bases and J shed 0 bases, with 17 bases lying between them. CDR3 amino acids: CASSHNRHVYSNQPQHF. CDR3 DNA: TGTGCCAGCAGTCATAACAGACACGTTTATAGCAATCAGCCCCAGCATTTT.

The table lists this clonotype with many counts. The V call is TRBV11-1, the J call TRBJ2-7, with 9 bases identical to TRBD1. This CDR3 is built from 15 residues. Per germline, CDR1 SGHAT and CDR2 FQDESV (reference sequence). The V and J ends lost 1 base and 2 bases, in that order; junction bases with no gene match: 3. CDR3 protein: CASSLETGGTYEQYF. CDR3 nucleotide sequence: TGTGCCAGCAGCTTAGAGACAGGGGGTACCTACGAGCAGTACTTC. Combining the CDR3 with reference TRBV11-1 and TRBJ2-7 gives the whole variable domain EAEVAQSPRYKITEKSQAVAFWCDPISGHATLYWYRQILGQGPELLVQFQDESVVDDSQLPKDRFSAERLKGVDSTLKIQPAELGDSAMYLCASSLETGGTYEQYFGPGTRLTVT.

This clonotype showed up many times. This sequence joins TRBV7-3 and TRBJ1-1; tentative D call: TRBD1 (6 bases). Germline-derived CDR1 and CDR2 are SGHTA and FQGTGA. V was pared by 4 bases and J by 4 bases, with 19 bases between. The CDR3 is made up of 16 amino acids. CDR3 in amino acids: CASSSYGGAGGTEAFF. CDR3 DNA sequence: TGTGCCAGCAGCTCTTATGGGGGGGCTGGGGGCACTGAAGCTTTCTTT.

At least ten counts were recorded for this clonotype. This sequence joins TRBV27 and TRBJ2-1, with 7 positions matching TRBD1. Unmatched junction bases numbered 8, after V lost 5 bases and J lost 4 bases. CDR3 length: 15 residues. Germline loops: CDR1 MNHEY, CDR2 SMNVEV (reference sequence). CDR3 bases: TGTGCCAGCAGTATCTACGGGACAGATTACAATGAGCAGTTCTTC. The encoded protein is CASSIYGTDYNEQFF.

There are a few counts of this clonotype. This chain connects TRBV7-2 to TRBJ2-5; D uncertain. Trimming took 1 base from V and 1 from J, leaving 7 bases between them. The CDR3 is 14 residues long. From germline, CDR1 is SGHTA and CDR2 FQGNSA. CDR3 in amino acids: CASSLGDPQETQYF. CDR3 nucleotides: TGTGCCAGCAGCTTAGGTGACCCCCAAGAGACCCAGTACTTC.

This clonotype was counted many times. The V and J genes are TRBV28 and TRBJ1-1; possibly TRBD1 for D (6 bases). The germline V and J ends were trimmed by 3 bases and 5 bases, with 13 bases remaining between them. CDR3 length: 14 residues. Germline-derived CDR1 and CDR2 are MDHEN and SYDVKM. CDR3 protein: CASSFRGGQTEAFF. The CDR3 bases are TGTGCCAGCAGTTTTAGGGGGGGACAAACTGAAGCTTTCTTT.

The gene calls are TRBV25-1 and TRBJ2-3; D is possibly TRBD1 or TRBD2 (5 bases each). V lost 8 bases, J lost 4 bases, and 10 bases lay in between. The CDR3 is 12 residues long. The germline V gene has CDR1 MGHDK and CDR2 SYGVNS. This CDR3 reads CASEGNSDTQYF. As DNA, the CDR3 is TGTGCCAGCGAGGGGAATTCAGATACGCAGTATTTT.

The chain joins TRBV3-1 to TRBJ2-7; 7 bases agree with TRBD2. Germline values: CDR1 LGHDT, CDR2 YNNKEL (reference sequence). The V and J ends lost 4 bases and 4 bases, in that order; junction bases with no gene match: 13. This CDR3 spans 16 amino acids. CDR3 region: CASSPGEGMGGYEQYF. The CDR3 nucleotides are TGTGCCAGCAGCCCGGGGGAGGGGATGGGAGGTTACGAGCAGTACTTC.